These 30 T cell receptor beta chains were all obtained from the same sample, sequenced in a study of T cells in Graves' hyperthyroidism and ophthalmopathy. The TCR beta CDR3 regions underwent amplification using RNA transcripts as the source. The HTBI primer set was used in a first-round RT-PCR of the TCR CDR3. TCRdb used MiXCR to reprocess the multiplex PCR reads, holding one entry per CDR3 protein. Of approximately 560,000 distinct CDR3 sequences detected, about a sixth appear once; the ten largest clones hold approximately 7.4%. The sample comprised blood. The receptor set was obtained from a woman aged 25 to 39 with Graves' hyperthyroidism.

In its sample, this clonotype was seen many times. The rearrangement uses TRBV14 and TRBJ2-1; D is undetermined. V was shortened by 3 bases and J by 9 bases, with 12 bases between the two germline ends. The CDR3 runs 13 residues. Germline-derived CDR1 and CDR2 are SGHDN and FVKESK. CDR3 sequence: CASSQNIISEQFF. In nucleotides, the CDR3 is TGTGCCAGCAGCCAGAATATCATCAGTGAGCAGTTCTTC.

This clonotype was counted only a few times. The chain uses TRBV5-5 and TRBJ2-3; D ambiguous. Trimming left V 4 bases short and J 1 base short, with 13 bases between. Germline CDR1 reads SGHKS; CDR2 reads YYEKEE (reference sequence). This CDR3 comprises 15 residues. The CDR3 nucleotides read TGTGCCAGCAGCCCTATCGTTGTCGGCACAGATACGCAGTATTTT. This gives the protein CASSPIVVGTDTQYF.

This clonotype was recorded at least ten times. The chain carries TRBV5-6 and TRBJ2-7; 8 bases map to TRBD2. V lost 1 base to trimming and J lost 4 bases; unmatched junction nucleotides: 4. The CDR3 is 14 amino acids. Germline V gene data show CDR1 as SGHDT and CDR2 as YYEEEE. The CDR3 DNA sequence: TGTGCCAGCAGCTTGCGGGAGGGCCAGTACGAGCAGTACTTC. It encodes CASSLREGQYEQYF.

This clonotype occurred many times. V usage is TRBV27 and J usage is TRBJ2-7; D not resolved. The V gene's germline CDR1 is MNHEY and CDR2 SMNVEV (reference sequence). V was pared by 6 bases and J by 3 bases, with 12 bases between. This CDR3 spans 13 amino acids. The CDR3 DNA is TGTGCCAGCAGGCAAGGACCTCACTACGAGCAGTACTTC. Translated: CASRQGPHYEQYF.

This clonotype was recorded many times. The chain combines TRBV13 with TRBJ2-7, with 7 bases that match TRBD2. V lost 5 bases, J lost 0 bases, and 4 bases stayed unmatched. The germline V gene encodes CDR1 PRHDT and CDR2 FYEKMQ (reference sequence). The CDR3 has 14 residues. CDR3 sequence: CASSQRDLSYEQYF. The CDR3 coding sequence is TGTGCCAGCAGCCAGCGGGACCTCTCCTACGAGCAGTACTTC.

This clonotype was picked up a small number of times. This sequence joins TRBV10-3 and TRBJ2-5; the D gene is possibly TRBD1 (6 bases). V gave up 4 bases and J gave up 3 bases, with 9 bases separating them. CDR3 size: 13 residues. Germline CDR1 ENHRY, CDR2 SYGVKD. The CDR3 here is CAISGDTKETQYF. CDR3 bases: TGTGCCATCAGTGGGGACACCAAAGAGACCCAGTACTTC.

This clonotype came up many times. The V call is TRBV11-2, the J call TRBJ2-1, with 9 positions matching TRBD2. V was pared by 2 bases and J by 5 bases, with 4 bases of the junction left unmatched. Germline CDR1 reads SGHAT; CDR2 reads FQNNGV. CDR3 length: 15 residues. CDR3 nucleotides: TGTGCCAGCAGCTTAATAGCGGGAGACCACAATGAGCAGTTCTTC. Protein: CASSLIAGDHNEQFF.

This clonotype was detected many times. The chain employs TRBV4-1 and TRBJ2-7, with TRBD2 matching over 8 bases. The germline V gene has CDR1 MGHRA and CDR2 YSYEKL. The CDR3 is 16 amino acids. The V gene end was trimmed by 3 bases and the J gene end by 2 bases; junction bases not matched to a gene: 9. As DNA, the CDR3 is TGCGCCAGCAGCCAGGACAATAGCGGGAATGCCTACGAGCAGTACTTC. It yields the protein CASSQDNSGNAYEQYF.

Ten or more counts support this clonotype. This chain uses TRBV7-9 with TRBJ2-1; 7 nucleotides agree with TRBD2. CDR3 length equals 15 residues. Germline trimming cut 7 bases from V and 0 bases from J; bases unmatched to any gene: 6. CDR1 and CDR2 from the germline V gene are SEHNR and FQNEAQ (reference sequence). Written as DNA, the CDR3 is TGTGCCAGCAAACTAGCGCCGAGCTCCTACAATGAGCAGTTCTTC. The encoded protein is CASKLAPSSYNEQFF.

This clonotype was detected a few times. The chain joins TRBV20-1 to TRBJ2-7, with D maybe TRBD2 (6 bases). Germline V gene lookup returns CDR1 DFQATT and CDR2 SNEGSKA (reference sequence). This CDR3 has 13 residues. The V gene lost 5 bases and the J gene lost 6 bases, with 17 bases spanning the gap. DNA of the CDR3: TGCAGTGCTGACATTTTTAAACTAGCCGAGCAGTACTTC. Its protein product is CSADIFKLAEQYF.

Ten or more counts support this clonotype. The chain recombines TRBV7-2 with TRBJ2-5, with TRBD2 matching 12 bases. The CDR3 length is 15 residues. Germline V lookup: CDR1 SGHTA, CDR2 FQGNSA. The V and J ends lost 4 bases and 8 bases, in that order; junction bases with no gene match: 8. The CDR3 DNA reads TGTGCCAGCAGCTCTGGACTAGCGGGGTGGGGCACCCAGTACTTC. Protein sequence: CASSSGLAGWGTQYF.

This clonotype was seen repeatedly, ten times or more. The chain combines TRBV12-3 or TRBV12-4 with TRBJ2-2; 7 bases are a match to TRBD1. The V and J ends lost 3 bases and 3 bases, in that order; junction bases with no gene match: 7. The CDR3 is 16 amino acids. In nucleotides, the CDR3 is TGTGCCAGCAGTTTGCTAGACAGGGTCGACACCGGGGAGCTGTTTTTT. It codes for CASSLLDRVDTGELFF.

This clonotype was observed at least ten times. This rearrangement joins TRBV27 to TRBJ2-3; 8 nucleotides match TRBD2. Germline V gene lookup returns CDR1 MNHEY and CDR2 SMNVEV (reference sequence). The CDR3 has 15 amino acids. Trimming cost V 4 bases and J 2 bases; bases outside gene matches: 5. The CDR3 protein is CASSSWREDTDTQYF. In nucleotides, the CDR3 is TGTGCCAGCAGTTCCTGGCGGGAGGACACAGATACGCAGTATTTT.

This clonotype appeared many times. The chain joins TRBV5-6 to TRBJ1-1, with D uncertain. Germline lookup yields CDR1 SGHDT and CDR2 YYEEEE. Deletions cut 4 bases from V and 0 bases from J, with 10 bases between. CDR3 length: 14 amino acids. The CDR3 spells CASSHGGMNTEAFF. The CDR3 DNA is TGTGCCAGCAGCCATGGCGGTATGAACACTGAAGCTTTCTTT.

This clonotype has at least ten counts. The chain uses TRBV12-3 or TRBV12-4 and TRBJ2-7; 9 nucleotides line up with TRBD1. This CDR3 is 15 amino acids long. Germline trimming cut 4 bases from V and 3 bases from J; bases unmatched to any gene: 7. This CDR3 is CASSSGQGLFYEQYF. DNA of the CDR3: TGTGCCAGCAGTTCCGGACAGGGGCTCTTCTACGAGCAGTACTTC.

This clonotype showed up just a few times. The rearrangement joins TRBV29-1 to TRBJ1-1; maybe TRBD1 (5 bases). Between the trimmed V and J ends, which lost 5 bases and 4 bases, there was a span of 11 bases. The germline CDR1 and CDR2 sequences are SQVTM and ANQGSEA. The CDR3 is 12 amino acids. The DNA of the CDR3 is TGCAGCGTTCAGGGTAGCGGCACTGAAGCTTTCTTT. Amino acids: CSVQGSGTEAFF. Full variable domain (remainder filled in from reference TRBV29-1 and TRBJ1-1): SAVISQKPSRDICQRGTSLTIQCQVDSQVTMMFWYRQQPGQSLTLIATANQGSEATYESGFVIDKFPISRPNLTFSTLTVSNMSPEDSSIYLCSVQGSGTEAFFGQGTRLTVV.

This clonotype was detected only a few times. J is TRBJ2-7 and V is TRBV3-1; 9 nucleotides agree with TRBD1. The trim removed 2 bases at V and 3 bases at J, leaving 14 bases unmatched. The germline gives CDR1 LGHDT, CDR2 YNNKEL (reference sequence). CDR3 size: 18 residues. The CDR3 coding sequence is TGTGCCAGCAGCCAACTGACAGGGGGGTCACACAGAGGCTACGAGCAGTACTTC. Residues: CASSQLTGGSHRGYEQYF.

CDR3 region: CASSLRLAGRTDTQYF. DNA for the CDR3: TGTGCCAGCAGCTTAAGACTAGCGGGCCGCACAGATACGCAGTATTTT. The rearrangement joins TRBV7-9 to TRBJ2-3, with TRBD2 identical over 10 bases. CDR3 length: 16 amino acids. The V and J ends lost 2 bases and 1 base, in that order; junction bases with no gene match: 3. The germline V gene has CDR1 SEHNR and CDR2 FQNEAQ (reference sequence).

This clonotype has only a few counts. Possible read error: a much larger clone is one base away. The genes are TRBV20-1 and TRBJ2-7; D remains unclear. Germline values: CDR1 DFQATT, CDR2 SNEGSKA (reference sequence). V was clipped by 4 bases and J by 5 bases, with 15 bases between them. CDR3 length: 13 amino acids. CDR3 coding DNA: TGCAGTGCTACGACCGTGCAGACCCACGAGCAGTACTTC. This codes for CSATTVQTHEQYF.

In DNA, the CDR3 is TGTGCCAGCAGCGCCCTCAGGAACACTGAAGCTTTCTTT. This gives the protein CASSALRNTEAFF. This rearrangement joins TRBV7-9 to TRBJ1-1, with unresolved D. V lost 5 bases, J lost 1 base, and 8 bases lay in between. Germline V gene lookup returns CDR1 SEHNR and CDR2 FQNEAQ (reference sequence). The CDR3 is 13 residues long.

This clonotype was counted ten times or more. In DNA form, the CDR3 reads TGCAGTGCTAAGGAGGATCGCGGGGGTTACGAGCAGTACTTC. Translated, it gives CSAKEDRGGYEQYF. J is TRBJ2-7 and V is TRBV20-1; 7 nucleotides line up with TRBD2. In germline, CDR1 is DFQATT, CDR2 SNEGSKA (reference sequence). V lost 4 bases and J lost 4; bases outside the gene matches: 10. The length of the CDR3 is 14 residues.

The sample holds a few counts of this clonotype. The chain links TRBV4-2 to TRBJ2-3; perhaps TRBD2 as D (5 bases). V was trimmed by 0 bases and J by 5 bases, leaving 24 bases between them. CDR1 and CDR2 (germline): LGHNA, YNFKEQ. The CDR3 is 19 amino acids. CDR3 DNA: TGTGCCAGCAGCCAAGATAGGAAGAAGCGGCATTCCGGAGGAGATACGCAGTATTTT. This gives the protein CASSQDRKKRHSGGDTQYF.

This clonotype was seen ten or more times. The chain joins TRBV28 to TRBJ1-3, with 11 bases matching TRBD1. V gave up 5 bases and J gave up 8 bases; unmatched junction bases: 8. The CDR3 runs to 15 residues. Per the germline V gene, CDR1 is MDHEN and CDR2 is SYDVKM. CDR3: CASSTLPGQGDTIYF. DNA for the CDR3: TGTGCCAGCAGTACCCTCCCGGGACAGGGGGACACCATATATTTT.

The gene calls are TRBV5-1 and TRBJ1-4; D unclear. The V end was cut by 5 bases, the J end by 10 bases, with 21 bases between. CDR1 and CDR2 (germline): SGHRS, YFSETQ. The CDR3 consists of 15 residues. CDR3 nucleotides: TGCGCCAGCAGTTCCTCCGGGGAGAGAGGTGTAAAACTGTTTTTT. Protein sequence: CASSSSGERGVKLFF.

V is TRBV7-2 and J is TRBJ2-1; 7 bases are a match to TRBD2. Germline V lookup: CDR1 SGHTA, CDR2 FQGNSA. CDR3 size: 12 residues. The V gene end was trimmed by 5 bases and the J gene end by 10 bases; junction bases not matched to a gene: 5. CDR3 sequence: CASSVSSGEQFF. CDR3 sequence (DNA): TGTGCCAGCAGCGTCAGTAGCGGGGAGCAGTTCTTC.

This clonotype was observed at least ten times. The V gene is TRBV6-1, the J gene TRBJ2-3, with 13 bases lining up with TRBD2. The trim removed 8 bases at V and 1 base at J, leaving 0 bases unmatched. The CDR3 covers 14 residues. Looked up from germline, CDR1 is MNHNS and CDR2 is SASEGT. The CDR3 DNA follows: TGTGCCAGCGGGACTAGCGGGGGCACAGATACGCAGTATTTT. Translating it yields CASGTSGGTDTQYF.

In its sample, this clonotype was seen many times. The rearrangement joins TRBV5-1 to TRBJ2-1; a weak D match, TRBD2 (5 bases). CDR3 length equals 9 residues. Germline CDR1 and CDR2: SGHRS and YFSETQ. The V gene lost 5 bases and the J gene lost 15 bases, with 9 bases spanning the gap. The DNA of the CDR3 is TGCGCCAGCAGACTAGTTTGGTTCTTC. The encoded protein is CASRLVWFF.

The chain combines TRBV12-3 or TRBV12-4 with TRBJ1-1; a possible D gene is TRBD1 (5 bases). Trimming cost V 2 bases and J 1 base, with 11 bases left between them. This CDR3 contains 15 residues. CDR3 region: CASSLQGSPNTEAFF. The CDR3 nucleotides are TGTGCCAGCAGTTTACAGGGCTCGCCGAACACTGAAGCTTTCTTT.

The CDR3 here is CASSIRGPEAFF. The CDR3 DNA is TGTGCCAGCAGTATACGGGGCCCTGAAGCTTTCTTT. The chain employs TRBV6-5 and TRBJ1-1; TRBD1 is a possible D gene (5 bases). The CDR3 is made up of 12 amino acids. V lost 5 bases, J lost 6 bases, and 10 bases lay in between. Looked up from germline, CDR1 is MNHEY and CDR2 is SVGAGI.

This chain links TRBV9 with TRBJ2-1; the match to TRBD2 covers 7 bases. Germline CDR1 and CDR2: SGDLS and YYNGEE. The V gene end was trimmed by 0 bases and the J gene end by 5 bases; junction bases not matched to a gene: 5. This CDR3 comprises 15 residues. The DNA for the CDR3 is TGTGCCAGCAGCGTAGATGTAGCGGGCCACAATGAGCAGTTCTTC. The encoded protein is CASSVDVAGHNEQFF. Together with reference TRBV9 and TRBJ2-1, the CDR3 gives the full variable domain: DSGVTQTPKHLITATGQRVTLRCSPRSGDLSVYWYQQSLDQGLQFLIQYYNGEERAKGNILERFSAQQFPDLHSELNLSSLELGDSALYFCASSVDVAGHNEQFFGPGTRLTVL.